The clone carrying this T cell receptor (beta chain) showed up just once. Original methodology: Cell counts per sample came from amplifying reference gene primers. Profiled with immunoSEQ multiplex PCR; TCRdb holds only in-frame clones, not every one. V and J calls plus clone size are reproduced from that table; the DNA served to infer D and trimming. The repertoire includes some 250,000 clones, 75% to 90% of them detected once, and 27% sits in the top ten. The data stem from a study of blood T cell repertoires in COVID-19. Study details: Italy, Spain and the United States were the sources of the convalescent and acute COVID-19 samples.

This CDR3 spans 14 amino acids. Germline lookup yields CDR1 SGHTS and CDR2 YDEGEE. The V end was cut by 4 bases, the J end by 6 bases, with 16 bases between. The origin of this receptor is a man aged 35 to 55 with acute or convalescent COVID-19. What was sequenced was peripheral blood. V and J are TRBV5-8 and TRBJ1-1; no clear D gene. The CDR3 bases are TGTGCCAGCAGCGGCACGGGGTTTCGTGCTGAAGCTTTCTTT. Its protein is CASSGTGFRAEAFF.